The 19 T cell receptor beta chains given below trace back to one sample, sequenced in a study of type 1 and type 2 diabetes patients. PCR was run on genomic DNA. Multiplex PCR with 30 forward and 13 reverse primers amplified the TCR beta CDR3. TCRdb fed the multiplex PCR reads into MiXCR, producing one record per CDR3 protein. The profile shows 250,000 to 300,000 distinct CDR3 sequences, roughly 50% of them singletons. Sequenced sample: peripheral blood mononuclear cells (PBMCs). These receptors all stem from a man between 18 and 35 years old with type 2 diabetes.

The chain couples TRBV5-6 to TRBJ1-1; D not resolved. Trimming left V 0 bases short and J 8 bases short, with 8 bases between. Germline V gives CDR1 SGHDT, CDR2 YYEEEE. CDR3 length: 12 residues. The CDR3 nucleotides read TGTGCCAGCAGCTTGGCAGAACTAGAAGCTTTCTTT. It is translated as CASSLAELEAFF.

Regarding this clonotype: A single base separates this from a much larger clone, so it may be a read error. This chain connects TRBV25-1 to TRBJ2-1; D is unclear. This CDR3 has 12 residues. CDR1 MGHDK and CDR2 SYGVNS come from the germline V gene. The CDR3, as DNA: TGTGCCAGCGGTGACTCCGTTGGTGAGCAGTTCTTC. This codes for CASGDSVGEQFF.

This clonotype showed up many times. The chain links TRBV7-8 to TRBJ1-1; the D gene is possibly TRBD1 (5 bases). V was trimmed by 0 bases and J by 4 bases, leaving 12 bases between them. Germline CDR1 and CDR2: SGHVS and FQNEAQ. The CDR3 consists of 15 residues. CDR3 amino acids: CASSLATGRGTEAFF. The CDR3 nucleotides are TGTGCCAGCAGCTTAGCGACGGGAAGGGGCACTGAAGCTTTCTTT.

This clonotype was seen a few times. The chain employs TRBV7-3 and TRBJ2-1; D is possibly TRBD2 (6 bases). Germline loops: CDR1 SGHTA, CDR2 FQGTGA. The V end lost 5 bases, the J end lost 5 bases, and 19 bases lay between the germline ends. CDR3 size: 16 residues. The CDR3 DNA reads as TGTGCCAGCAGCCCCTCTCCGCGGAGGGCCAACAATGAGCAGTTCTTC. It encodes CASSPSPRRANNEQFF.

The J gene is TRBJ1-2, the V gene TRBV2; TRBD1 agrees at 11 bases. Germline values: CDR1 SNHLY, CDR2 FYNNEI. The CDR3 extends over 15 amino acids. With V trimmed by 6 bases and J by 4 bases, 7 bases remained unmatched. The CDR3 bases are TGTGCCAGCAGAGGACAGGGGGCGCACAGCTATGGCTACACCTTC. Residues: CASRGQGAHSYGYTF.

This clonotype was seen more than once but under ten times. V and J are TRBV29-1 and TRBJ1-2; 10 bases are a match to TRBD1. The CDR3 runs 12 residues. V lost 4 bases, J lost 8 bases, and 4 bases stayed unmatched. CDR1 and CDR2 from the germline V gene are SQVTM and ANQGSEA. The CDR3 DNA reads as TGCAGCGTTGTAGGGACAGGGGAAGGCTACACCTTC. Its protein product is CSVVGTGEGYTF.

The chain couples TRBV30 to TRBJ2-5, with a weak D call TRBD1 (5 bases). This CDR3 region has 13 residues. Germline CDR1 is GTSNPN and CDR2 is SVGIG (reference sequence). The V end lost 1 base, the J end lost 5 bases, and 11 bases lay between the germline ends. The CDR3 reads CAWSEQVEETQYF. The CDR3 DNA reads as TGTGCCTGGAGTGAACAGGTGGAGGAGACCCAGTACTTC.

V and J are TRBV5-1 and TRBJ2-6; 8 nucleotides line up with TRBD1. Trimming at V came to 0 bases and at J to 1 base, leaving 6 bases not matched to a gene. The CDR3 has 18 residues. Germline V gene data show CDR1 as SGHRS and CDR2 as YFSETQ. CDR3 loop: CASSLEGTGTSGANVLTF. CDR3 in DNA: TGCGCCAGCAGCTTGGAAGGGACAGGCACGTCTGGGGCCAACGTCCTGACTTTC.

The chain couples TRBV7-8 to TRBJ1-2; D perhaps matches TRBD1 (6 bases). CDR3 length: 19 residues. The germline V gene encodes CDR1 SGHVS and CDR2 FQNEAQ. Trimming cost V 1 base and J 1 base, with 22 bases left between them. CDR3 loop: CASSLVVGGNRALNYGYTF. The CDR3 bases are TGTGCCAGCAGCTTAGTGGTTGGGGGAAACAGGGCCCTTAACTATGGCTACACCTTC.

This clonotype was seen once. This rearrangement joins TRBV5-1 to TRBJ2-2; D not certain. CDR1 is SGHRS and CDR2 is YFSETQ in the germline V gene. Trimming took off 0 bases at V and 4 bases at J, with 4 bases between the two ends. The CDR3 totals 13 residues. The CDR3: CASSLVVTGELFF. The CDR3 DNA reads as TGCGCCAGCAGCTTGGTTGTCACCGGGGAGCTGTTTTTT. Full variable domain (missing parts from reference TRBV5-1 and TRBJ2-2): KAGVTQTPRYLIKTRGQQVTLSCSPISGHRSVSWYQQTPGQGLQFLFEYFSETQRNKGNFPGRFSGRQFSNSRSEMNVSTLELGDSALYLCASSLVVTGELFFGEGSRLTVL.

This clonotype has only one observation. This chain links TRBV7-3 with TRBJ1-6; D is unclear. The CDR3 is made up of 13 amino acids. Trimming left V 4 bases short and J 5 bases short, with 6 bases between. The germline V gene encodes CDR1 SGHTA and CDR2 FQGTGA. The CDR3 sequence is CASSSLNNSPLHF. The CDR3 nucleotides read TGTGCCAGCAGCTCGTTAAATAATTCACCCCTCCACTTT.

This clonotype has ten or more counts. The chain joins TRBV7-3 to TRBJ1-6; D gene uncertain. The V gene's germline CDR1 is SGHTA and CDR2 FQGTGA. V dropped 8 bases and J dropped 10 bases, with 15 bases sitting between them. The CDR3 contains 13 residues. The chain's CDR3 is CASQDRAGSPLHF. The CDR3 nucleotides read TGTGCCAGCCAGGACCGCGCTGGATCACCCCTCCACTTT. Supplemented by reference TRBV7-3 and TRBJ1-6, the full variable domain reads GAGVSQTPSNKVTEKGKYVELRCDPISGHTALYWYRQSLGQGPEFLIYFQGTGAADDSGLPNDRFFAVRPEGSVSTLKIQRTERGDSAVYLCASQDRAGSPLHFGNGTRLTVT.

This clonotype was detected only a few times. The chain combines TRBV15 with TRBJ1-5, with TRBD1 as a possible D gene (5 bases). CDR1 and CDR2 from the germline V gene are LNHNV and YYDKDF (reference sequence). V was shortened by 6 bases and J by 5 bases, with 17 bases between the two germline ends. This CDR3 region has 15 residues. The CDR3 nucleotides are TGTGCCACCAGGCGTCACGGGGGAGGGGATCAGCCCCAGCATTTT. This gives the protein CATRRHGGGDQPQHF.

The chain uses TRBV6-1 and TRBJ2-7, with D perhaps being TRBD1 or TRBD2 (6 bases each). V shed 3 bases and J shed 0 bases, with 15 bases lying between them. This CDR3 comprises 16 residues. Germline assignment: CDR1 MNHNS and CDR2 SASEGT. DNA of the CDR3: TGTGCCAGCAGTGAGTTTAAAGGAGGGGGCTCCTACGAGCAGTACTTC. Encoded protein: CASSEFKGGGSYEQYF.

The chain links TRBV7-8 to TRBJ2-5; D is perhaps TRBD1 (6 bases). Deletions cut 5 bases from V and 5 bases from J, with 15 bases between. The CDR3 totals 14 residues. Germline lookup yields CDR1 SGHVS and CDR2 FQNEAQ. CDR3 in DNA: TGTGCCAGCAGCCCGTGGGATGGACAGGAGACCCAGTACTTC. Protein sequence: CASSPWDGQETQYF.

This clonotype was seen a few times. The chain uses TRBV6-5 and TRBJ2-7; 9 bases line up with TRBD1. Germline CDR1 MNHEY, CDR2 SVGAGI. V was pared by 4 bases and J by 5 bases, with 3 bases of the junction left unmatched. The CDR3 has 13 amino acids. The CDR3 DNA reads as TGTGCCAGCAGTTGGGACAGGGACAACGAGCAGTACTTC. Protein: CASSWDRDNEQYF.

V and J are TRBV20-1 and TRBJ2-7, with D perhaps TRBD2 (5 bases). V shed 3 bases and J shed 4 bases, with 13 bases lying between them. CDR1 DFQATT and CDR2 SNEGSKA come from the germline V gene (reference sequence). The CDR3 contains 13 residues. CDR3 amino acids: CSASMWERYEQYF. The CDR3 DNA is TGCAGTGCTAGTATGTGGGAGAGGTACGAGCAGTACTTC.

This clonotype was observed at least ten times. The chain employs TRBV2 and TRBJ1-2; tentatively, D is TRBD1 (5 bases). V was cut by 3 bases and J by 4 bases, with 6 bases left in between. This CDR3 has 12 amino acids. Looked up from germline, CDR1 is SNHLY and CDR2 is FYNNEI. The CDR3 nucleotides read TGTGCCAGCAGTGAGGGGGTCTATGGCTACACCTTC. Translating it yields CASSEGVYGYTF.

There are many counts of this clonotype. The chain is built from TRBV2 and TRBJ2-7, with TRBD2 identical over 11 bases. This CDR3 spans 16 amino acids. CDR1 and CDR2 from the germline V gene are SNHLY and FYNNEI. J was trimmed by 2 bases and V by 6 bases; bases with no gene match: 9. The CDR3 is CASRGEGLAEPYEQYF. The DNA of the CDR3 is TGTGCCAGCAGAGGGGAGGGACTAGCGGAACCCTACGAGCAGTACTTC.